This section outlines one TCR beta chain sequence together with its context. Its target is unknown. CDR3 length: 14 residues. Germline V CDR1 and CDR2: SGDLS, YYNGEE. V was shortened by 3 bases and J by 4 bases, with 13 bases between the two germline ends. The data stem from a study of OX40 agonist ivuxolimab in advanced cancers. Across the study: Hepatocellular carcinoma, melanoma, renal cell or head and neck cancer affected the dose-escalation patients.

Generated by immunoSEQ multiplex PCR, the TCRdb table keeps only in-frame clones and is missing some. The sample has some 50,000 clones, around 81% seen once; the top ten hold 5.5% to 8%. Study-level findings and limits: CD4+ and CD8+ blood T cells expanded clonally by week 6 at 0.1 to 3.0 mg/kg. Partial responders at 0.1-3.0 mg/kg had among the lowest clonal expansion.

This sequence was found in an adult with an advanced solid tumor such as melanoma, head and neck, liver or kidney cancer. The J gene is TRBJ1-1, the V gene TRBV9; D not certain. Sample: CD4+ or CD8+ T cells sorted from blood, taken in a trial of the OX40 agonist ivuxolimab. Written as DNA, the CDR3 is TGTGCCAGCAGCGCCGTGCCGGGGTTCACTGAAGCTTTCTTT. Translated: CASSAVPGFTEAFF. Variable domain in full (rest from reference TRBV9 and TRBJ1-1): DSGVTQTPKHLITATGQRVTLRCSPRSGDLSVYWYQQSLDQGLQFLIQYYNGEERAKGNILERFSAQQFPDLHSELNLSSLELGDSALYFCASSAVPGFTEAFFGQGTRLTVV.